The T cell receptor beta chain described here comes from a study of OX40 agonist ivuxolimab in advanced cancers. The wider study: It was permissible to have had prior anti-PD-1, anti-PD-L1 or anti-CTLA-4 therapy, and around 41% had some. Findings and limits, study-wide: More expanded clones were seen, on average, in CD8+ T cells than in CD4+. The antigens recognized by the expanded peripheral T cells, that is their antigen specificity, were not determined.

Blood was sampled at baseline, cycle 4 day 1, and cycle 7 day 1. This CDR3 contains 13 residues. In germline, CDR1 is SGHTA, CDR2 FQGNSA. On this clone: Its antigen is currently unknown. At one end the junction does not follow the germline gene, possibly because of a read error.

TCRdb's table, derived via immunoSEQ multiplex PCR, lists solely in-frame clones and lacks some. The sample has about 89,000 clones; around nine tenths are singletons. The TCR originated in an adult with an advanced solid tumor such as melanoma, head and neck, liver or kidney cancer. This chain joins TRBV7-2 and TRBJ1-1; 9 bases are a match to TRBD1. The material sequenced was CD4+ or CD8+ T cells sorted from blood, taken in a trial of the OX40 agonist ivuxolimab. The CDR3: CASSYPGQGPRLF. CDR3 DNA: TGTGCCAGCAGCTACCCGGGACAGGGTCCCCGCTTGTTT. Looking up the rest from reference TRBV7-2 and TRBJ1-1 gives the full variable domain: GAGVSQSPSNKVTEKGKDVELRCDPISGHTALYWYRQSLGQGLEFLIYFQGNSAPDKSGLPSDRFSAERTGGSVSTLTIQRTQQEDSAVYLCASSYPGQGPRLFGQGTRLTVV.